In this sample, the clone carrying this TCR beta chain turned up once. Assay used: immunoSEQ multiplex PCR; TCRdb lists only in-frame clones, some missing. The data contain some 400,000 clones, around 89% of them singletons. The data were obtained in a study of blood T cell repertoires in COVID-19. The participants were between roughly 18 and 89 years old and came from 24 US areas. Donors in Cohort 3 who had recovered were those with two negative PCRs, healthcare professional clearance, or resolution of their symptoms. Germline CDR1 reads SGHKS; CDR2 reads YYEKEE (reference sequence). Between the trimmed V and J ends, which lost 0 bases and 5 bases, there was a span of 9 bases. CDR3 length equals 14 residues.

The chain is built from TRBV5-5 and TRBJ1-5; no definite D call. The receptor was derived from a man aged 25 to 40 who had recovered from COVID-19. Source material: PBMCs or T cells enriched from blood (not recorded which). In DNA form, the CDR3 reads TGTGCCAGCAGCTTGGTGGCCATCGATCAGCCCCAGCATTTT. Its protein product is CASSLVAIDQPQHF.